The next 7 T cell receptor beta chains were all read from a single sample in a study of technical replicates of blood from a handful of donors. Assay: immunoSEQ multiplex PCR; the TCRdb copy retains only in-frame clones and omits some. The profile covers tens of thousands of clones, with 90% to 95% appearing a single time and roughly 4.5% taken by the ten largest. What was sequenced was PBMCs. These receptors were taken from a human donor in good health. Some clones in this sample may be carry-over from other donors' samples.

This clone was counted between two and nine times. In DNA form, the CDR3 reads TGTGCCAGCTCACCACCCCAGGGGGAGAATTCACCCCTCCACTTT. As protein: CASSPPQGENSPLHF. The chain couples TRBV18 to TRBJ1-6; TRBD1 matches 7 bases. The CDR3 runs 15 residues. The ends lost 0 bases at V and 7 bases at J; junction bases unmatched: 3. Germline-derived CDR1 and CDR2 are KGHSH and LQKENI.

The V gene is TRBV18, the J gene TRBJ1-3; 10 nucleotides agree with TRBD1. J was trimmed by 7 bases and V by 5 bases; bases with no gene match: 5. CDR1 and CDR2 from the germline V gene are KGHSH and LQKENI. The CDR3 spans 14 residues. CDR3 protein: CASSADRGENTIYF. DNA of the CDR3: TGTGCCAGCTCAGCGGACAGGGGGGAGAACACCATATATTTT.

Here the CDR3 DNA reads TGTGCCAGCAGCTGGCGGGACGGAAACACCGGGGAGCTGTTTTTT. Protein product: CASSWRDGNTGELFF. V is TRBV7-8 and J is TRBJ2-2, with D possibly being TRBD2 (6 bases). Germline CDR1 reads SGHVS; CDR2 reads FQNEAQ. The CDR3 is 15 residues long. The V end was cut by 4 bases, the J end by 2 bases, with 11 bases between.

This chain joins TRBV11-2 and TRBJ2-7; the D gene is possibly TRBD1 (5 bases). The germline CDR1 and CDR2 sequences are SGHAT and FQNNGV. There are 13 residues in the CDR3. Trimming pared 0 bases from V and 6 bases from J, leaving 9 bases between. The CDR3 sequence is CASSLDRVGEQYF. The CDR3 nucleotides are TGTGCCAGCAGCTTAGACAGGGTAGGCGAGCAGTACTTC.

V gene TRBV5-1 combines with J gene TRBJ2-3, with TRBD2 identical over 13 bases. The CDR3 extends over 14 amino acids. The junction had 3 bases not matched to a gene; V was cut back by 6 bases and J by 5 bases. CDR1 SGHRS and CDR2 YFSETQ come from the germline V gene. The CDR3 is CASIGLAGEDTQYF. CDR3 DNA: TGCGCCAGCATTGGACTAGCGGGAGAAGATACGCAGTATTTT.

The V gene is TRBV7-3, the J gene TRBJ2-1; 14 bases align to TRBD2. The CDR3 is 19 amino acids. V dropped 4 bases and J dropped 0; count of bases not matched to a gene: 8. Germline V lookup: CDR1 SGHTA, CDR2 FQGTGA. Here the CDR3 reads CASSSSSGTSGSSYNEQFF. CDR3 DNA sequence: TGTGCCAGCAGCTCCTCATCGGGGACTAGCGGGAGCTCCTACAATGAGCAGTTCTTC.

Written as DNA, the CDR3 is TGCGCCAGCAGCCAAGATCGTAGCGTCTCTGGAAACACCATATATTTT. This translates into CASSQDRSVSGNTIYF. The chain couples TRBV4-3 to TRBJ1-3; D remains ambiguous. The V end was cut by 0 bases, the J end by 0 bases, with 9 bases between. The CDR3 runs 16 residues. Germline CDR1 reads LGHNA; CDR2 reads YSLEER.